The T cell receptor beta chain described here comes from a study of blood T cells in healthy people across ages. This CDR3 is 16 amino acids long. Trimming took 4 bases from V and 0 from J, leaving 16 bases between them. Germline V lookup: CDR1 SGHKS, CDR2 YYEKEE (reference sequence). The authors ran a second PCR of about 7 to 11 cycles using a sample-barcoded 5' primer and a J-beta primer mix. One entry per CDR3 protein, called by TCRdb with MiXCR from the 5' RACE reads. The data show hundreds of thousands of distinct CDR3 sequences, with 40% to 45% seen just once and approximately 29% held by the top ten.

The TCR comes from an elderly man in good health. The sample comprised blood. The V gene is TRBV5-5, the J gene TRBJ2-5; no clear D gene. CDR3 sequence reads: CASSSYKIPNQETQYF. CDR3 nucleotide sequence: TGTGCCAGCAGCAGCTACAAGATTCCGAACCAAGAGACCCAGTACTTC.